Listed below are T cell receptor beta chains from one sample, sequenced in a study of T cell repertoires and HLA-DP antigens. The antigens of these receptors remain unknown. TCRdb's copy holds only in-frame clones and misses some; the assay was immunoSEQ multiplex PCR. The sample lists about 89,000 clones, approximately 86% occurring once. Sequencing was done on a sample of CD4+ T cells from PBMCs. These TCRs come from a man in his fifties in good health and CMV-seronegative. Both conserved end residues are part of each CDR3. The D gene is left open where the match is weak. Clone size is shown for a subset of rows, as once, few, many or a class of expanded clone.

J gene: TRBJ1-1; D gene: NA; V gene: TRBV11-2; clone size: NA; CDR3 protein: CASSPVSGRGPREAFF; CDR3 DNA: TGTGCCAGCAGCCCCGTTAGTGGGAGAGGCCCTAGAGAAGCTTTCTTT
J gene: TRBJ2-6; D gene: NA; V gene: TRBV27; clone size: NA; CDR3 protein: CASRAYGAAGANVLTF; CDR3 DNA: TGTGCCAGCAGGGCGTACGGCGCGGCTGGGGCCAACGTCCTGACTTTC
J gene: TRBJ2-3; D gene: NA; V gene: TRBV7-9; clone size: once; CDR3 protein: CASSLAGGRDTQYF; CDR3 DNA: TGTGCCAGCAGCTTAGCGGGGGGGCGCGATACGCAGTATTTT
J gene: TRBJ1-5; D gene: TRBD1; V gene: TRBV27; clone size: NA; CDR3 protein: CASAGTGFGNQPQHF; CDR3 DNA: TGTGCCAGCGCCGGGACAGGGTTTGGCAATCAGCCCCAGCATTTT
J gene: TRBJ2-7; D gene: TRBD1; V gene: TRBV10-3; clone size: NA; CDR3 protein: CAISESTGIYEQYF; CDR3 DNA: TGTGCCATCAGTGAGTCGACAGGGATCTACGAGCAGTACTTC
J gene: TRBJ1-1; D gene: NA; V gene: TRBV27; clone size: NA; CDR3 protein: CASSSQWIRNTEAFF; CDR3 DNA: TGTGCCAGCAGTTCACAGTGGATTAGGAACACTGAAGCTTTCTTT
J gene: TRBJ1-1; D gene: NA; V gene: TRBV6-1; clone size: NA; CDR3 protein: CASSAEPTTEAFF; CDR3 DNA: TGTGCCAGCAGTGCGGAGCCGACAACTGAAGCTTTCTTT
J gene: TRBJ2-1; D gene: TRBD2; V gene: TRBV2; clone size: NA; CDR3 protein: CASSEARLAGGDEQFF; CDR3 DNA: TGTGCCAGCAGTGAAGCTCGTCTAGCGGGAGGTGATGAGCAGTTCTTC
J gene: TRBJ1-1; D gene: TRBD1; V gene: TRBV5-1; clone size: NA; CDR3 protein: CASSSTGTANTEAFF; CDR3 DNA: TGCGCCAGCAGCTCAACCGGGACAGCTAATACTGAAGCTTTCTTT
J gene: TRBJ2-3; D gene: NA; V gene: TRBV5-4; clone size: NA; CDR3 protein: CASSSPNTGTDTQYF; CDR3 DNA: TGTGCCAGCAGCTCACCTAATACGGGCACAGATACGCAGTATTTT
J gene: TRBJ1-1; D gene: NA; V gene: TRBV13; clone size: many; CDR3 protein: CASSPRRAANTEAFF; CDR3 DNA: TGTGCCAGCAGCCCTAGGAGGGCGGCGAACACTGAAGCTTTCTTT
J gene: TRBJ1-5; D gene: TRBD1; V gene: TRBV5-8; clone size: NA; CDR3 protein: CASRTNRGQQPQHF; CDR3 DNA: TGTGCCAGCAGAACAAACAGGGGGCAACAGCCCCAGCATTTT
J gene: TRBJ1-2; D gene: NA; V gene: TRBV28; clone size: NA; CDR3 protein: CASRQAVRGYTF; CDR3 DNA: TGTGCCAGCAGACAGGCTGTTAGAGGCTACACCTTC
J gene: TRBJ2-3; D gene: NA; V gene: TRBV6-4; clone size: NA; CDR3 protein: CASSDSFRGAVGTQYF; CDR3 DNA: TGTGCCAGCAGTGACTCGTTTAGGGGAGCGGTAGGTACGCAGTATTTT
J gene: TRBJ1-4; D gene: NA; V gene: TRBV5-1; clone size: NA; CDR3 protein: CASSMTEYNEKLFF; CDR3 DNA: TGCGCCAGCAGCATGACAGAGTATAATGAAAAACTGTTTTTT
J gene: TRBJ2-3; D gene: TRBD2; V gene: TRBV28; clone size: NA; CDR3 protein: CASSTGVAGVADTQYF; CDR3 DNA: TGTGCCAGCAGCACCGGGGTGGCGGGAGTGGCAGATACGCAGTATTTT
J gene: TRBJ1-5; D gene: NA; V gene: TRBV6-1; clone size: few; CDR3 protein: CASSERNQPQHF; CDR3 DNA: TGTGCCAGCAGTGAAAGGAACCAGCCCCAGCATTTT
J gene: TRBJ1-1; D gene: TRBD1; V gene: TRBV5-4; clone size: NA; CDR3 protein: CASSRDRSTEAFF; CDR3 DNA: TGTGCCAGCAGCCGGGACAGATCCACTGAAGCTTTCTTT
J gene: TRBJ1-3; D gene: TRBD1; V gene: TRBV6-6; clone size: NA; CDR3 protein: CASSYTGGVSGNTIYF; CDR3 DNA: TGTGCCAGCAGTTACACAGGGGGCGTTTCTGGAAACACCATATATTTT
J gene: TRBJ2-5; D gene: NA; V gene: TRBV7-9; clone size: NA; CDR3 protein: CASRRQGREETQYF; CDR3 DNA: TGTGCCAGCAGACGTCAGGGGCGGGAGGAGACCCAGTACTTC
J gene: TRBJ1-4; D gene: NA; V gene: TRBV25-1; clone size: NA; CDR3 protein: CASSDRYNEKLFF; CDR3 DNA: TGTGCCAGCAGCGACAGGTATAATGAAAAACTGTTTTTT
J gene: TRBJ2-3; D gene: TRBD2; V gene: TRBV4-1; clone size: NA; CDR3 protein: CASSQAGGGDTQYF; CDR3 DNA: TGCGCCAGCAGCCAAGCGGGAGGTGGGGATACGCAGTATTTT
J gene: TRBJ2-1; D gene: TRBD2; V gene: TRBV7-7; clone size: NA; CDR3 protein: CASSLGGLVGLNEQFF; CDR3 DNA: TGTGCTAGCAGCTTAGGGGGACTAGTCGGCCTCAATGAGCAGTTCTTC
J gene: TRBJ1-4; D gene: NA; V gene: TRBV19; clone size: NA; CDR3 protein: CASSIMVGNEKLFF; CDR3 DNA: TGTGCCAGTAGTATTATGGTGGGGAATGAAAAACTGTTTTTT
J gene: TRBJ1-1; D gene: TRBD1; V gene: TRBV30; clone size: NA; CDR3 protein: CAWAFDREVTEAFF; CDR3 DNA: TGTGCCTGGGCGTTCGACAGGGAGGTCACTGAAGCTTTCTTT
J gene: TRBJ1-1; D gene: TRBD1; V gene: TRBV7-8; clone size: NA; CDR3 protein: CASSSDRVGTEAFF; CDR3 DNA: TGTGCCAGCAGCTCGGACAGGGTTGGCACTGAAGCTTTCTTT